These 7 T cell receptor beta chains were all obtained from the same sample, sequenced in a study of Tregs in tolerant kidney transplant recipients. Assay: immunoSEQ multiplex PCR; the TCRdb copy retains only in-frame clones and omits some. The data contain fewer than 100,000 clones, roughly 93% of them singletons. This specimen was CD4+ T cells from blood, taken before the transplant. The origin of the receptors is a human donor who received a combined kidney and bone marrow transplant.

J is TRBJ1-2 and V is TRBV27; perhaps TRBD1 as D (5 bases). Germline V CDR1 and CDR2: MNHEY, SMNVEV (reference sequence). This CDR3 spans 13 amino acids. Trimming took off 6 bases at V and 6 bases at J, with 14 bases between the two ends. DNA for the CDR3: TGTGCCAGCAGGACGATACAGGCCGATGGCTACACCTTC. Its translation is CASRTIQADGYTF.

Details on this clone: One end of the junction does not line up with germline, which may come from a read error. The chain recombines TRBV6-5 with TRBJ1-6; unclear D gene. This CDR3 contains 13 residues. In germline, CDR1 is MNHEY, CDR2 SVGAGI. CDR3 in DNA: TGTGCCAGCAGTTACTCCTATAATTCCCCCCTCCACTTT. As protein: CASSYSYNSPLHF.

V is TRBV6-5 and J is TRBJ1-3; D is undetermined. Trimming shortened V by 6 bases and J by 0 bases, and 6 bases separated the two germline ends. This CDR3 has 13 residues. Per the germline V gene, CDR1 is MNHEY and CDR2 is SVGAGI. The CDR3 loop is CASRAVSGNTIYF. The CDR3 nucleotides are TGTGCCAGCAGGGCAGTCTCTGGAAACACCATATATTTT.

This clone was seen a single time. The CDR3 loop reads CASSTTREETQYF. In nucleotides, the CDR3 is TGTGCCAGTAGTACAACCCGGGAAGAGACCCAGTACTTC. The V call is TRBV19, the J call TRBJ2-5; unclear D gene. Germline values: CDR1 LNHDA, CDR2 SQIVND (reference sequence). The CDR3 sequence is 13 residues long. V shed 4 bases and J shed 3 bases, with 9 bases lying between them.

CDR3 bases: TGTGCCAGCAGACTCGGACAGGGGGCCGAGACCCAGTACTTC. As protein: CASRLGQGAETQYF. The chain has TRBV6-6 and TRBJ2-5, with 11 bases aligning to TRBD1. Trimming cost V 6 bases and J 5 bases; bases outside gene matches: 5. From germline, CDR1 is MNHNY and CDR2 SVGAGI (reference sequence). The CDR3 consists of 14 residues.

DNA of the CDR3: TGTGCCAGCAGCTGGGGCGGCGGAGATACGCAGTATTTT. It translates to CASSWGGGDTQYF. This sequence joins TRBV7-3 and TRBJ2-3; D possibly corresponds to TRBD1 (5 bases). Germline V gene lookup returns CDR1 SGHTA and CDR2 FQGTGA. V gave up 4 bases and J gave up 5 bases, with 10 bases separating them. CDR3 length equals 13 residues.

This chain joins TRBV6-1 and TRBJ2-2, with 14 bases fitting TRBD2. Germline V lookup: CDR1 MNHNS, CDR2 SASEGT. The CDR3 has 20 residues. Losses at the gene ends were 3 bases for V and 4 bases for J; bases not matched to a gene: 13. CDR3 in DNA: TGTGCCAGCAGTGACCTTGGGACTAGCGGGAGCCCCAGGGGCACCGGGGAGCTGTTTTTT. It encodes CASSDLGTSGSPRGTGELFF.